Listed below are T cell receptor beta chains from one sample, sequenced in a study of blood T cells in healthy people across ages. TCRdb itself ran the 5' RACE reads through MiXCR, one entry per CDR3 protein. The profile shows roughly 800,000 distinct CDR3 sequences, more than 25% of them singletons. The sample also formed part of further work on T cells of mothers and their children.

Sequencing used blood. Receptors were obtained from a boy aged 5-17 years in good health. The CDR3 runs from the conserved cysteine through the conserved F or W. The D gene is left open where the match is weak. Clone sizes are given selectively: once, few, many, or a class where the clone is expanded.

abundance: few
j_gene: TRBJ2-3
v_gene: TRBV6-5
d_gene: NA
CDR3nt: TGTGCCAGCAGTACGCAGGGCGAGGCAGATACGCAGTATTTT
CDR3aa: CASSTQGEADTQYF

abundance: NA
j_gene: TRBJ1-2
v_gene: TRBV7-8
d_gene: TRBD1
CDR3nt: TGTGCCAGCAGCCGACGGGACAGAGTCGTTGGCTACACCTTC
CDR3aa: CASSRRDRVVGYTF

abundance: NA
j_gene: TRBJ2-5
v_gene: TRBV10-1
d_gene: NA
CDR3nt: TGCGCCAGCAGCCCCGGACAGCAGGTGGAGACCCAGTACTTC
CDR3aa: CASSPGQQVETQYF

abundance: NA
j_gene: TRBJ1-2
v_gene: TRBV30
d_gene: NA
CDR3nt: TGTGCCTGGAGTCCAGGTTTTAACTATGGCTACACCTTC
CDR3aa: CAWSPGFNYGYTF

abundance: few
j_gene: TRBJ2-2
v_gene: TRBV7-2
d_gene: NA
CDR3nt: TGTGCCAGCAGCTTAGCCTGGGTCGGCACCGGGGAGCTGTTTTTT
CDR3aa: CASSLAWVGTGELFF

abundance: few
j_gene: TRBJ2-5
v_gene: TRBV3-1
d_gene: TRBD2
CDR3nt: TGTGCCAGCAGCCACCGACTAGCGGGGGCCATTCAAGAGACCCAGTACTTC
CDR3aa: CASSHRLAGAIQETQYF

abundance: few
j_gene: TRBJ2-7
v_gene: TRBV9
d_gene: NA
CDR3nt: TGTGCCAGCAGCTCAGGCCCGAGGGACTCCTCTCGGGAGCAGTACTTC
CDR3aa: CASSSGPRDSSREQYF

abundance: few
j_gene: TRBJ2-7
v_gene: TRBV27
d_gene: NA
CDR3nt: TGTGCCAGCAGTCCCCTGTTGGGTCGTGACGAGCAGTACTTC
CDR3aa: CASSPLLGRDEQYF

abundance: few
j_gene: TRBJ1-5
v_gene: TRBV7-2
d_gene: NA
CDR3nt: TGTGCCAGCAGTCGGTTAGGCAATCAGCCCCAGCATTTT
CDR3aa: CASSRLGNQPQHF

abundance: NA
j_gene: TRBJ2-5
v_gene: TRBV29-1
d_gene: TRBD2
CDR3nt: TGCAGCGTTGAGAGCGGGGGGGAGACCCAGTACTTC
CDR3aa: CSVESGGETQYF

abundance: NA
j_gene: TRBJ1-2
v_gene: TRBV28
d_gene: TRBD1
CDR3nt: TGTGCCAGCAGTCAGGGGGCGGACCACTATGGCTACACCTTC
CDR3aa: CASSQGADHYGYTF

abundance: NA
j_gene: TRBJ1-2
v_gene: TRBV29-1
d_gene: TRBD1
CDR3nt: TGCAGCGTTGTCGGACAGGGGGTCTATGGCTACACCTTC
CDR3aa: CSVVGQGVYGYTF

abundance: NA
j_gene: TRBJ1-2
v_gene: TRBV7-2
d_gene: TRBD1
CDR3nt: TGTGCCAGCAGTACGGGACAGGGGAGGGGTGGCTACACCTTC
CDR3aa: CASSTGQGRGGYTF

abundance: NA
j_gene: TRBJ2-7
v_gene: TRBV29-1
d_gene: NA
CDR3nt: TGCAGCGCCTGGAACTACGAGCAGTACTTC
CDR3aa: CSAWNYEQYF

abundance: few
j_gene: TRBJ2-7
v_gene: TRBV5-1
d_gene: NA
CDR3nt: TGCGCCAGCAGCCCTGACAGGACCACCTCCTACGAGCAGTACTTC
CDR3aa: CASSPDRTTSYEQYF

abundance: few
j_gene: TRBJ2-2
v_gene: TRBV5-4
d_gene: TRBD2
CDR3nt: TGTGCCAGCAGCTACCAGCGGGGGGGGGAGCTGTTTTTT
CDR3aa: CASSYQRGGELFF

abundance: NA
j_gene: TRBJ1-5
v_gene: TRBV6-5
d_gene: NA
CDR3nt: TGTGCCAGCAGTTACGGGGCCAATCAGCCCCAGCATTTT
CDR3aa: CASSYGANQPQHF

abundance: NA
j_gene: TRBJ2-7
v_gene: TRBV6-1
d_gene: NA
CDR3nt: TGTGCCAGCAGTGTCTTCAGCACCACCTACGAGCAGTACTTC
CDR3aa: CASSVFSTTYEQYF

abundance: NA
j_gene: TRBJ2-7
v_gene: TRBV6-6
d_gene: NA
CDR3nt: TGTGCCAGCAGTTACAAGAGGGGCTACGAGCGGTACTTC
CDR3aa: CASSYKRGYERYF

abundance: few
j_gene: TRBJ2-2
v_gene: TRBV29-1
d_gene: TRBD1
CDR3nt: TGCAGCGCCCAATGGGGACAGGCGAACACCGGGGAGCTGTTTTTT
CDR3aa: CSAQWGQANTGELFF

abundance: NA
j_gene: TRBJ2-5
v_gene: TRBV20-1
d_gene: TRBD2
CDR3nt: TGCAGTGCTGAACTAGCGGGGGCTCAAGAGACCCAGTACTTC
CDR3aa: CSAELAGAQETQYF

abundance: NA
j_gene: TRBJ2-5
v_gene: TRBV20-1
d_gene: NA
CDR3nt: TGCAGTGCTAGAGCTGACCCCCAAGAGACCCAGTACTTC
CDR3aa: CSARADPQETQYF

abundance: few
j_gene: TRBJ2-1
v_gene: TRBV7-9
d_gene: NA
CDR3nt: TGTGCCAGCAGCCCAGGGGCGGATGAGCAGTTCTTC
CDR3aa: CASSPGADEQFF

abundance: few
j_gene: TRBJ2-1
v_gene: TRBV24-1
d_gene: TRBD2
CDR3nt: TGTGCCACCAGTGAATCGGGAGGGGAGCAGTTCTTC
CDR3aa: CATSESGGEQFF

abundance: NA
j_gene: TRBJ2-4
v_gene: TRBV14
d_gene: NA
CDR3nt: TGTGCCAGCAGCCAGGGCGGACAGTTTCAGTACTTC
CDR3aa: CASSQGGQFQYF

abundance: NA
j_gene: TRBJ2-7
v_gene: TRBV7-9
d_gene: TRBD1
CDR3nt: TGTGCCAGCAGCTTAAGTCGGACAGGCCCCTACGAGCAGTACTTC
CDR3aa: CASSLSRTGPYEQYF

abundance: NA
j_gene: TRBJ2-4
v_gene: TRBV12-3/TRBV12-4
d_gene: NA
CDR3nt: TGTGCCAGCAGTCCTCCAGGGGAAGGAGCCAAAAACATTCAGTACTTC
CDR3aa: CASSPPGEGAKNIQYF

abundance: NA
j_gene: TRBJ2-5
v_gene: TRBV28
d_gene: TRBD1
CDR3nt: TGTGCCAGCAGTTTTAAGGCAGGGGGTAACCAAGAGACCCAGTACTTC
CDR3aa: CASSFKAGGNQETQYF

abundance: NA
j_gene: TRBJ2-7
v_gene: TRBV12-5
d_gene: NA
CDR3nt: TGTGCTAGTGGTTTGGTACCAGGCGCACTAGCCTACGAGCAGTACTTC
CDR3aa: CASGLVPGALAYEQYF

abundance: few
j_gene: TRBJ1-3
v_gene: TRBV7-6
d_gene: TRBD1
CDR3nt: TGTGCCAGCAGCTTAGTGCGGCGAGCCGGACAGGGGGCGCGGGGAAACACCATATATTTT
CDR3aa: CASSLVRRAGQGARGNTIYF

abundance: NA
j_gene: TRBJ2-1
v_gene: TRBV21-1
d_gene: NA
CDR3nt: TGTGCCAGCAGCAAGGTCACTCATGGGGGATCTTCTGACAATGAGCAGTTCTTC
CDR3aa: CASSKVTHGGSSDNEQFF

abundance: NA
j_gene: TRBJ2-5
v_gene: TRBV4-1
d_gene: NA
CDR3nt: TGCGCCAGCAGCGCCACGGGGCAGCAAGTCTTGAAAGAGACCCAGTACTTC
CDR3aa: CASSATGQQVLKETQYF

abundance: few
j_gene: TRBJ1-5
v_gene: TRBV3-1
d_gene: NA
CDR3nt: TGTGCCAGCATCGCACCACAGGGAAACTATCATCAGCCCCAGCATTTT
CDR3aa: CASIAPQGNYHQPQHF

abundance: NA
j_gene: TRBJ1-3
v_gene: TRBV5-1
d_gene: TRBD1
CDR3nt: TGCGCCAGCAGCGCTTCAGGGGGCGAAAACACCATATATTTT
CDR3aa: CASSASGGENTIYF

abundance: few
j_gene: TRBJ2-7
v_gene: TRBV7-8
d_gene: NA
CDR3nt: TGTGCCAGCAGCTTAAGAGGGACGACAGCAGCCAACTACGAGCAGTACTTC
CDR3aa: CASSLRGTTAANYEQYF

abundance: NA
j_gene: TRBJ2-7
v_gene: TRBV5-1
d_gene: NA
CDR3nt: TGCGCCAGCAGCCCCAGGACACTCGCGGAGCAGTACTTC
CDR3aa: CASSPRTLAEQYF

abundance: NA
j_gene: TRBJ2-7
v_gene: TRBV29-1
d_gene: NA
CDR3nt: TGCAGCGTTGCGCGGCAGGAAATCTCCTACGAGCAGTACTTC
CDR3aa: CSVARQEISYEQYF

abundance: few
j_gene: TRBJ1-1
v_gene: TRBV20-1
d_gene: NA
CDR3nt: TGCAGTGCTAGAGCCGCTGATCGGACTGAAGCTTTCTTT
CDR3aa: CSARAADRTEAFF

abundance: NA
j_gene: TRBJ2-5
v_gene: TRBV20-1
d_gene: TRBD1
CDR3nt: TGCAGTGCTAAGGGACAGCAAGAGACCCAGTACTTC
CDR3aa: CSAKGQQETQYF

abundance: few
j_gene: TRBJ1-2
v_gene: TRBV7-9
d_gene: NA
CDR3nt: TGTGCCAGCAGCTTAGCGCTGCGGAATGGCTACACCTTC
CDR3aa: CASSLALRNGYTF

abundance: NA
j_gene: TRBJ2-5
v_gene: TRBV5-1
d_gene: TRBD1
CDR3nt: TGCGCCAGCAGCTCCGCCCGGGACAGGGAGGAGCAGTACTTC
CDR3aa: CASSSARDREEQYF

abundance: NA
j_gene: TRBJ2-7
v_gene: TRBV13
d_gene: TRBD2
CDR3nt: TGTGCCAGCAGCGCCCTAATCGCGGGGGGCGACGAGCAGTACTTC
CDR3aa: CASSALIAGGDEQYF

abundance: few
j_gene: TRBJ2-1
v_gene: TRBV18
d_gene: NA
CDR3nt: TGTGCCAGCTCAACCCTCGGCGCGGGCGGTGAGCAGTTCTTC
CDR3aa: CASSTLGAGGEQFF

abundance: few
j_gene: TRBJ2-5
v_gene: TRBV12-3/TRBV12-4
d_gene: NA
CDR3nt: TGTGCCAGCAGTTTAAGGGTCGGGGGGCCCCGCCAAGAGACCCAGTACTTC
CDR3aa: CASSLRVGGPRQETQYF

abundance: NA
j_gene: TRBJ2-3
v_gene: TRBV20-1
d_gene: TRBD1
CDR3nt: TGCAGTGCTAGCCCTCCCTCGACAGGGGTAATGGATACGCAGTATTTT
CDR3aa: CSASPPSTGVMDTQYF

abundance: once
j_gene: TRBJ2-3
v_gene: TRBV11-2
d_gene: NA
CDR3nt: TGTGCCAGCAGCTCAAGGACATTCGCAGATACGCAGTATTTT
CDR3aa: CASSSRTFADTQYF

abundance: NA
j_gene: TRBJ2-6
v_gene: TRBV7-3
d_gene: TRBD2
CDR3nt: TGTGCCAGCAGCTTGTTGGCGGGGGTCGTCTCTGGGGCCAACGTCCTGACTTTC
CDR3aa: CASSLLAGVVSGANVLTF

abundance: NA
j_gene: TRBJ2-5
v_gene: TRBV7-9
d_gene: NA
CDR3nt: TGTGCCAGCGGGGAAGAGGGCAGGGGCCCTCTGTACTTC
CDR3aa: CASGEEGRGPLYF

abundance: NA
j_gene: TRBJ2-1
v_gene: TRBV24-1
d_gene: NA
CDR3nt: TGTGCCACCAGTGGCGGAGGTGGTAATGAGCAGTTCTTC
CDR3aa: CATSGGGGNEQFF

abundance: few
j_gene: TRBJ2-7
v_gene: TRBV6-6
d_gene: TRBD1
CDR3nt: TGTGCCAGCAGTTACCCGGGGTGGGACAGCTCCTACGAGCAGTACTTC
CDR3aa: CASSYPGWDSSYEQYF

abundance: NA
j_gene: TRBJ1-6
v_gene: TRBV7-9
d_gene: NA
CDR3nt: TGTGCCAGCAGCCCTCAGGTACCTGGTTCCTATAATTCACCCCTCCACTTT
CDR3aa: CASSPQVPGSYNSPLHF

abundance: few
j_gene: TRBJ2-3
v_gene: TRBV7-9
d_gene: TRBD1
CDR3nt: TGTGCCAGCAGCTCCCTGGACAGGTTGCGAGATACGCAGTATTTT
CDR3aa: CASSSLDRLRDTQYF